The clone carrying this TCR beta chain was picked up many times. This record belongs to a study of prognosis after radiotherapy for stage I lung cancer. This CDR3 comprises 14 residues. Germline-derived CDR1 and CDR2 are SGHDT and YYEEEE. The ends lost 4 bases at V and 5 bases at J; junction bases unmatched: 7. Amplification of TCR beta CDR3 from genomic DNA used two-round multiplex PCR. TRBV and TRBJ genes each had their own specific primers in first-round PCR. TCRdb re-derived calls from the multiplex PCR reads in MiXCR, one entry per CDR3 protein. Of about 16,000 distinct CDR3 sequences in the sample, about 43% were seen once.

The source is a donor at least 50 years old with non-small cell lung cancer. Sample: PBMCs, taken before or after stereotactic body radiation therapy (not recorded which). The gene calls are TRBV5-6 and TRBJ1-2; 8 nucleotides align to TRBD1. CDR3 DNA sequence: TGTGCCAGCAGCCGACCGACAGGGGTTTATGGCTACACCTTC. It encodes CASSRPTGVYGYTF.